The clone carrying this T cell receptor beta chain occurred many times. This record comes from a study of T-cell reconstitution after alpha-beta-depleted transplantation in children. V was clipped by 1 base and J by 3 bases, with 7 bases between them. Germline V CDR1 and CDR2: DFQATT, SNEGSKA (reference sequence). The CDR3 runs to 13 residues. TCRbeta library construction was performed incorporating unique molecular identifiers. TCRdb re-called the PCR reads through MiXCR, storing one row per CDR3 protein. The data hold roughly 500,000 distinct CDR3 sequences, with under 12% observed a single time. The specimen comprised PBMCs, sampled before TCRalphabeta/CD19-depleted stem cell transplant. The J gene is TRBJ2-1, the V gene TRBV20-1; possible D gene TRBD2, 5 bases. This clonotype was sampled from a child aged 2-9 years with inherited bone marrow failure, due to receive a stem cell transplant. CDR3 protein: CSARGSGYNEQFF. The CDR3 nucleotides are TGCAGTGCTAGAGGAAGCGGCTACAATGAGCAGTTCTTC.